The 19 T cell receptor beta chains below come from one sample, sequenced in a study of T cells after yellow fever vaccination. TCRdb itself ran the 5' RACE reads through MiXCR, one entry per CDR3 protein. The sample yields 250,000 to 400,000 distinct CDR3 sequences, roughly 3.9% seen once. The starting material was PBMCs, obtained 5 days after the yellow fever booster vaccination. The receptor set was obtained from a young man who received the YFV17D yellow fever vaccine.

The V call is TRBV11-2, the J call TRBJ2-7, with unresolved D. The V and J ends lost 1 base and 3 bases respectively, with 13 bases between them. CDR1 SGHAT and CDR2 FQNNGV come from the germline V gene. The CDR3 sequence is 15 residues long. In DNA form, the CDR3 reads TGTGCCAGCAGCTTAGGGTACATTCCTCTCTACGAGCAGTACGTC. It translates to CASSLGYIPLYEQYV.

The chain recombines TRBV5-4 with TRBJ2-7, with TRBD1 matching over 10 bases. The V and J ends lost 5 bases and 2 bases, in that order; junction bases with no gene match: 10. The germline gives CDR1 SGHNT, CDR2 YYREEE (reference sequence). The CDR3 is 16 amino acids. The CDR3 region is CASSNLRDRGAYEQYV. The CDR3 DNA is TGTGCCAGCAGTAATCTTAGGGACAGGGGAGCCTACGAGCAGTACGTC.

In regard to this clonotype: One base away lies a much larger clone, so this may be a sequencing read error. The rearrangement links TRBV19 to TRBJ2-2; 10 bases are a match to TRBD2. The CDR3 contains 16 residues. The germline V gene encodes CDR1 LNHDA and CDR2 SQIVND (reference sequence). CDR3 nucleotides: TGTGCCAGTAGGGCTAGCGGGGGATGGAACTCCGGGGAGCTGTTTTTT. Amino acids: CASRASGGWNSGELFF.

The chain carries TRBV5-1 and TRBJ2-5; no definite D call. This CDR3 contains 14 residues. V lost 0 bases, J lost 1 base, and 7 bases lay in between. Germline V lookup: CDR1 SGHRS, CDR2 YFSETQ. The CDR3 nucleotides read TGCGCCAGCAGCTTGGGTCACGGCCAAGAGACCCAGTACTTC. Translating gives CASSLGHGQETQYF.

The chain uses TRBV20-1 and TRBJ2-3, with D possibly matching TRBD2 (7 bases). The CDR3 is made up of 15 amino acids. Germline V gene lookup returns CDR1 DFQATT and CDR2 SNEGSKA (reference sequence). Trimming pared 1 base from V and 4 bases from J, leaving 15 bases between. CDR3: CSARVVAGASDTQYF. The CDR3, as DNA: TGCAGTGCTAGAGTCGTGGCGGGGGCTTCAGATACGCAGTATTTT.

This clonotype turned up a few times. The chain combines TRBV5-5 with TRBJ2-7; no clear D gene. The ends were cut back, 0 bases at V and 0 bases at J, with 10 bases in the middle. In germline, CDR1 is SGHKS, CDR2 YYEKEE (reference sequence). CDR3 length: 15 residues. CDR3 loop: CASSLAPDSSYEQYV. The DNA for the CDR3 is TGTGCCAGCAGCTTGGCCCCAGATAGCTCCTACGAGCAGTACGTC.

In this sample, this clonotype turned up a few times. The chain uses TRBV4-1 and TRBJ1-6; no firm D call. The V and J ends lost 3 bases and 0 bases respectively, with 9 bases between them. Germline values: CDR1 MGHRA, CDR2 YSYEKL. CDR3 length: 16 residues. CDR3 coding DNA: TGCGCCAGCAGCCAGGAGGTGACCTCCTATAATTCACCCCTCCACTTT. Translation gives CASSQEVTSYNSPLHF.

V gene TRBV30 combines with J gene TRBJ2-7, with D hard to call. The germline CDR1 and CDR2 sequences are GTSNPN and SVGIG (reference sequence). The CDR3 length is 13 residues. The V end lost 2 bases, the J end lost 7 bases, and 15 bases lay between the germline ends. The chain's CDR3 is CAWSLGGLKEQYF. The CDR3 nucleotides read TGTGCCTGGAGTCTAGGTGGGCTAAAGGAGCAGTACTTC.

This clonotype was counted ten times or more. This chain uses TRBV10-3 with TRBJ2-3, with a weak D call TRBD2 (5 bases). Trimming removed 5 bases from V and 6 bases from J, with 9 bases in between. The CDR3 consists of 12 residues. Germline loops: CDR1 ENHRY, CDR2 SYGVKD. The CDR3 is CAISPGSDTQYF. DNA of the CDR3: TGTGCCATCAGTCCGGGGTCGGATACGCAGTATTTT.

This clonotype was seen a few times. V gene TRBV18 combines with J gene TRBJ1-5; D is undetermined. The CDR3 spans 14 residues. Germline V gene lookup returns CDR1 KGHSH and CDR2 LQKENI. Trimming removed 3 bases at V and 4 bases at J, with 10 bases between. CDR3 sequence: CASSPEGGNQPQHF. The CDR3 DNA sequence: TGTGCCAGCTCACCGGAGGGCGGTAATCAGCCCCAGCATTTT.

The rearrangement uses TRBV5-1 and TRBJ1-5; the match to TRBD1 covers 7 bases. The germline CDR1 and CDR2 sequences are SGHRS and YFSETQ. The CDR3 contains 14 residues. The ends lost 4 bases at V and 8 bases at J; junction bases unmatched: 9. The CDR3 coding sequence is TGCGCCAGCAGCCCGGAGGGGGCGAGGGAGCCCCAGCATTTT. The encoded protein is CASSPEGAREPQHF.

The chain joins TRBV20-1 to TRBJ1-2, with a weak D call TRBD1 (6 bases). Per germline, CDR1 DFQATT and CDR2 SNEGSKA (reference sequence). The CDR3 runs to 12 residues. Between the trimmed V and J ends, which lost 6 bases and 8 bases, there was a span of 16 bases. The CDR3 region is CSATSGTSGYTF. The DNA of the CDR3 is TGCAGTGCCACCAGTGGGACATCCGGCTACACCTTC.

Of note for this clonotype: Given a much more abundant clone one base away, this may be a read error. This chain's CDR3 is CAGNLPGFVYEQYF. The CDR3 nucleotides read TGTGCCGGCAATCTTCCGGGATTCGTATACGAGCAGTACTTC. This chain uses TRBV21-1 with TRBJ2-7; the table's D call TRBD1 went unverified against the DNA. TRBV21-1 is listed as a pseudogene. The CDR3 runs to 14 residues.

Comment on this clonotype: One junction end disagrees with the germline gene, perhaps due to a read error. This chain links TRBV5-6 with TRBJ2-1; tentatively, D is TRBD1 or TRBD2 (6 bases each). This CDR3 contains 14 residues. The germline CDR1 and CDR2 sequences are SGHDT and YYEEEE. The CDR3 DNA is TGTGACAGCAGCTTGGCCGGGGGCGGGAATGAGCAGTTCTTC. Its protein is CDSSLAGGGNEQFF.

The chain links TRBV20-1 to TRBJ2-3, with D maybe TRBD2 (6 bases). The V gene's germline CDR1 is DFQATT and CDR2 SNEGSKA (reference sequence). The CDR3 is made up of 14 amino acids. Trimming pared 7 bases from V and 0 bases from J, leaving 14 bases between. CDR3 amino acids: CSVKAGPSTDTQYF. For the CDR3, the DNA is TGCAGTGTAAAAGCGGGTCCTAGCACAGATACGCAGTATTTT.

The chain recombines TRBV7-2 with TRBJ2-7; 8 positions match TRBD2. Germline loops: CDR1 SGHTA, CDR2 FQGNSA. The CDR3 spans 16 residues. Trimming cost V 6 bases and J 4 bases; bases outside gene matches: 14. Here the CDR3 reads CASSPGGGRGLYEQYF. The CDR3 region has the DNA TGTGCCAGCAGTCCCGGCGGGGGGAGAGGCCTGTACGAGCAGTACTTC.

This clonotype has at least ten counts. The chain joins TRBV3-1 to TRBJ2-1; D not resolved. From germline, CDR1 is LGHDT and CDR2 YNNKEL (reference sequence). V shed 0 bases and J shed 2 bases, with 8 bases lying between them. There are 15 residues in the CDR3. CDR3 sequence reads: CASSQDLGPYNEQFF. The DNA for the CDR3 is TGTGCCAGCAGCCAAGATTTGGGCCCCTACAATGAGCAGTTCTTC.

CDR3 protein: CASSRLRVETEAFF. For the CDR3, the DNA is TGCGCCAGCAGCCGTCTGCGAGTTGAGACTGAAGCTTTCTTT. This chain joins TRBV5-1 and TRBJ1-1; D is unresolved. Trimming left V 4 bases short and J 5 bases short, with 15 bases between. The CDR3 runs to 14 residues. Germline V gene sequence: CDR1 SGHRS, CDR2 YFSETQ.

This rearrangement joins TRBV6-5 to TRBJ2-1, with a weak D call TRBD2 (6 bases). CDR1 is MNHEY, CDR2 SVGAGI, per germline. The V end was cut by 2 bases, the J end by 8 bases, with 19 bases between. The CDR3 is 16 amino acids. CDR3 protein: CASSYPRGGGVDEQFF. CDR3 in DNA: TGTGCCAGCAGTTACCCCCGGGGAGGTGGGGTAGATGAGCAGTTCTTC.